This T cell receptor beta chain was obtained from a study of shared clonotypes between healthy human individuals. Points from the study as a whole: Sorted-subset sequencing, rarefaction showed, was incomplete despite large depth.

Details on this clone: Its antigen is as yet unknown.

The CDR3 sequence is 15 residues long. The V end was cut by 5 bases, the J end by 3 bases, with 15 bases between. Germline V CDR1 and CDR2: SGHTA, FQGTGA. TCRdb keeps only in-frame clones here, not all; method: immunoSEQ multiplex PCR. Here the sample spans approximately 980,000 clones, approximately 80% being singletons. This sequence originates from a man between 18 and 29 years old in good health. The genes are TRBV7-3 and TRBJ2-3; TRBD2 is a possible D gene (6 bases). Source material: memory CD4+ T cells sorted from blood. The subset denotes: CD45RA-negative fraction. The CDR3 DNA is TGTGCCAGCAGCAAATGGGGCGGGGATACAGATACGCAGTATTTT. Protein: CASSKWGGDTDTQYF.